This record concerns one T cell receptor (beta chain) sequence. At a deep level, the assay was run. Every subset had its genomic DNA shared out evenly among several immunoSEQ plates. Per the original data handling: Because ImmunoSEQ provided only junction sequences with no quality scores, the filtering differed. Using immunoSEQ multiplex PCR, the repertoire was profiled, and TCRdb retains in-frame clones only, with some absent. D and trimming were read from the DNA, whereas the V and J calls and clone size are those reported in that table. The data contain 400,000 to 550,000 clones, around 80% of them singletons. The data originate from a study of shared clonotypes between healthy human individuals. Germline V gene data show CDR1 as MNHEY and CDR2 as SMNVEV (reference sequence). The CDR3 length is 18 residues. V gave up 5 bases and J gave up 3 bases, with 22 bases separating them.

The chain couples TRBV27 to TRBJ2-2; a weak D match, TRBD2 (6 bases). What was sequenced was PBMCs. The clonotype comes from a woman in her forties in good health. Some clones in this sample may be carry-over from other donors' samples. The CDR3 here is CASSPSGWAGKDTGELFF. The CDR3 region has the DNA TGTGCCAGCAGTCCCAGTGGTTGGGCGGGGAAGGACACCGGGGAGCTGTTTTTT.